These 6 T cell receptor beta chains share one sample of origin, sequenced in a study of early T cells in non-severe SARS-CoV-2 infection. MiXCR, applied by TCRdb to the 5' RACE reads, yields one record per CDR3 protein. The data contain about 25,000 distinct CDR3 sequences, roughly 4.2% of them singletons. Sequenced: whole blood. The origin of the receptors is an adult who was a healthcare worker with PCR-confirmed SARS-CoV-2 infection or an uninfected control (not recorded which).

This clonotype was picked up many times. The CDR3 is CASRSGPRDNTQYF. CDR3 sequence (DNA): TGTGCCAGCAGGTCCGGGCCCCGGGATAATACGCAGTATTTT. V is TRBV6-2 or TRBV6-3 and J is TRBJ2-3, with a possible D match to TRBD2 (5 bases). Between the trimmed V and J ends, which lost 6 bases and 7 bases, there was a span of 17 bases. The CDR3 consists of 14 residues. The V gene's germline CDR1 is MNHEY and CDR2 SVGEGT.

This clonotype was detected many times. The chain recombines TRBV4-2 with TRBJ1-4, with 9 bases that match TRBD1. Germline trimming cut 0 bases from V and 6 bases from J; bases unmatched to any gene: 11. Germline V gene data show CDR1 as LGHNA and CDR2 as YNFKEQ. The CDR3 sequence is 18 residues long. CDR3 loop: CASSQEPPQGATHEKLFF. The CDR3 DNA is TGTGCCAGCAGCCAAGAGCCCCCACAGGGGGCGACCCATGAAAAACTGTTTTTT.

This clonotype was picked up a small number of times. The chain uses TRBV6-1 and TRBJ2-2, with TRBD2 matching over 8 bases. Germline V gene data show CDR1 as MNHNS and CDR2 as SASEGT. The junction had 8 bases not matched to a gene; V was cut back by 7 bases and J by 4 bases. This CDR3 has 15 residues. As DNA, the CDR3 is TGTGCCAGCACTCGTAGCGGGGAACCCACCGGGGAGCTGTTTTTT. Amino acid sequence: CASTRSGEPTGELFF.

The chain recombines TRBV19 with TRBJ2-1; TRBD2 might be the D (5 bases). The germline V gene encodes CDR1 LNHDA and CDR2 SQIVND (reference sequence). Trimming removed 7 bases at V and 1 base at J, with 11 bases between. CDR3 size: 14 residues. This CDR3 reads CASTLAASYNEQFF. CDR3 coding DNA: TGTGCCAGTACCCTAGCTGCATCCTACAATGAGCAGTTCTTC.

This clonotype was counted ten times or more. CDR3 coding DNA: TGTGCCAGCAGCATTAAAGGGGTGGATACGCAGTATTTT. Encoded protein: CASSIKGVDTQYF. V usage is TRBV7-8 and J usage is TRBJ2-3, with D possibly TRBD1 on 5 matching bases. The V end lost 5 bases, the J end lost 6 bases, and 12 bases lay between the germline ends. This CDR3 spans 13 amino acids. Looked up from germline, CDR1 is SGHVS and CDR2 is FQNEAQ.

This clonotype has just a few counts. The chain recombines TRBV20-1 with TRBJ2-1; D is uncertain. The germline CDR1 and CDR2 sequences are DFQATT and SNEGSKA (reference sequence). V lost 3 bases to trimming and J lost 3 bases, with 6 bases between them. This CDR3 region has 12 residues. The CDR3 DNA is TGCAGTGCTAGCCGCGGCTACAATGAGCAGTTCTTC. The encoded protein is CSASRGYNEQFF.